The T cell receptor (beta chain) under discussion was sequenced for a study of blood T cells in healthy people across ages. This clonotype was observed a handful of times. Samples had at least 6.5 million PBMCs isolated from them. Extraction of total RNA produced a minimum of 5 micrograms from each sample. The ends lost 2 bases at V and 4 bases at J; junction bases unmatched: 7. The CDR3 has 16 residues. Germline V gene data show CDR1 as SNHLY and CDR2 as FYNNEI. The authors ran a second PCR of roughly 6 to 11 cycles using a sample-barcoded 5' primer and a J-beta primer mix. Using its own MiXCR run on the 5' RACE reads, TCRdb lists one record per CDR3 protein. The table records hundreds of thousands of distinct CDR3 sequences, over 20% of them present only once.

J is TRBJ2-1 and V is TRBV2, with 8 bases matching TRBD2. This receptor was taken from a man between 65 and 85 years old in good health. The source material was blood. CDR3 sequence: CASSEQAGAPYNEQFF. The DNA of the CDR3 is TGTGCCAGCAGTGAACAAGCGGGAGCCCCTTACAATGAGCAGTTCTTC.